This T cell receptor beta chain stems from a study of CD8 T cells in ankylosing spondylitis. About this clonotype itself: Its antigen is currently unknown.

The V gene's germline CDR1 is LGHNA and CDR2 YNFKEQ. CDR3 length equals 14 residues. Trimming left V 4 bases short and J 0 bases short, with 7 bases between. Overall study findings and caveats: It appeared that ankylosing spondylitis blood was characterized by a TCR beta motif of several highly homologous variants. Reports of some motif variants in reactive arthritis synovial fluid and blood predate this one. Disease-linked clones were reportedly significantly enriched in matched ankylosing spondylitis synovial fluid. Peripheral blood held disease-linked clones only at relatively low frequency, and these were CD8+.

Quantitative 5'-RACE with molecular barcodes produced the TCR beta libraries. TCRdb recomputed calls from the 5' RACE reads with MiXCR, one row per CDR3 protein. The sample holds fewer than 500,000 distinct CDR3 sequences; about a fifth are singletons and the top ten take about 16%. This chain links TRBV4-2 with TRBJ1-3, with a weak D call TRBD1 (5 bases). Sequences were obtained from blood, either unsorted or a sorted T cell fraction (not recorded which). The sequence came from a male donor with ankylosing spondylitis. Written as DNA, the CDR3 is TGTGCCAGCAGCCGGGGGTTCTCTGGAAACACCATATATTTT. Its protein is CASSRGFSGNTIYF.